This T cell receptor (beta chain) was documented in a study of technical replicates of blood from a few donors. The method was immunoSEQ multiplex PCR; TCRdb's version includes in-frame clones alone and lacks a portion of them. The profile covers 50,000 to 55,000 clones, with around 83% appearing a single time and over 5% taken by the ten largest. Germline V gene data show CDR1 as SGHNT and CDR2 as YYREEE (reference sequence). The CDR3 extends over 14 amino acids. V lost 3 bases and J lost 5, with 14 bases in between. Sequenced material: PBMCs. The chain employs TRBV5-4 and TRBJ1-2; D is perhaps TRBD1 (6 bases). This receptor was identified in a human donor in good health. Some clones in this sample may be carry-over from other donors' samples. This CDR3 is CASSSTGMTYGYTF. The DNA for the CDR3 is TGTGCCAGCAGCTCAACAGGGATGACGTATGGCTACACCTTC.